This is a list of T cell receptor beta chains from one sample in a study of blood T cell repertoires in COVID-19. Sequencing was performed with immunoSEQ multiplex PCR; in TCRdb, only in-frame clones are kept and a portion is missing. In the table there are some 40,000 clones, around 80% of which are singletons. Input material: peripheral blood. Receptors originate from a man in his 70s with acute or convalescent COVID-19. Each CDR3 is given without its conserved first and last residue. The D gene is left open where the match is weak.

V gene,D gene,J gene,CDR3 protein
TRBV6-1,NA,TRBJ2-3,ASSVIADIRTDTQY
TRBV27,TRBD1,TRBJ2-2,ASSLRFNRGTGELF
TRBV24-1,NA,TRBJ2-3,ATSERGTQRDTQY
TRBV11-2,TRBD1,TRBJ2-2,ASSLPRQGTNTGELF
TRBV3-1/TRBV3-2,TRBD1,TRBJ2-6,ASSRQGSPGANVLT
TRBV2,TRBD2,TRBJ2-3,ASTGQREGFQSTDTQY
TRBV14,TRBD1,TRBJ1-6,ASGGQYNSPLH
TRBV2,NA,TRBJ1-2,ASTRGGEDYGYT
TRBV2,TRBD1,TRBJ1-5,ASSTGTGGGQPQH
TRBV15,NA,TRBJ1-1,ATSREQGGTEAF
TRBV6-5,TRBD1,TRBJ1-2,ASSTRTGRAYGYT
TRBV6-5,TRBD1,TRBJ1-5,ASSYSGTGNQPQH
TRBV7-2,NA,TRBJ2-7,ASSLELQSSYEQY
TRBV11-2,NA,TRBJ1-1,ASSFTGRNTEAF
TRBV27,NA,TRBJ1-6,ASSLSQVSPLH
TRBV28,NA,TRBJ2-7,ASSATATSSYEQY
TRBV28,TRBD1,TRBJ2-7,ASKGTGVASYEQY
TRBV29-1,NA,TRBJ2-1,SVEEPGRAAYNEQF
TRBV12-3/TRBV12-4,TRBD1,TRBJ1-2,ASSSDRKDGYT
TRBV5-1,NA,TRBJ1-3,ASSLAYAGLDTIY
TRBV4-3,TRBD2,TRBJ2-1,ASSQDSHRTSVQF
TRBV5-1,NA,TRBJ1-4,ASGRQSTNEKLF
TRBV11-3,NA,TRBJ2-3,ASSPGMGDTQY
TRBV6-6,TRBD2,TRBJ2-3,ASSYRTSGTDTQY
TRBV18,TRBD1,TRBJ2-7,ASSPRTGRSTYEQY
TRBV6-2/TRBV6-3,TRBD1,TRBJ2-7,ASSYGSGQGYEQY
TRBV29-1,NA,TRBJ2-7,SVSGSGLYEQY
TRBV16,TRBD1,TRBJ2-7,ASSQPGQGAYEQY
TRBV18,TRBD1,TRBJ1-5,ASSVDRGNQPQH
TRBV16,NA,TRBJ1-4,ASSQSGPTGEKLF
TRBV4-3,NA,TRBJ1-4,ASSQDAGISEKLF
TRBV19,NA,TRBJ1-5,ASSRPQGSAQPQH
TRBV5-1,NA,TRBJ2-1,ASNPGGLDAEQF
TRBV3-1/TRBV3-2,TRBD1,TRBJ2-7,ASSRTGTYEQY
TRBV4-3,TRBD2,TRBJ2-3,ASGQTPLAADTQY
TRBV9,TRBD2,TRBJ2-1,ASRKEGGGSYNEQF
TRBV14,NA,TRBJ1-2,ASSQVNRGGYT
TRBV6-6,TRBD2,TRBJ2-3,ASSYLSGTADTQY
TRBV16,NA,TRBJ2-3,ASSQSEGSGGRNADTQY
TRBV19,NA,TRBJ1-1,ASSIEASEAF
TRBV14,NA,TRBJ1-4,ASSLRGPNEKLF
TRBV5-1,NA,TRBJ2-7,ASSGNAYEQY
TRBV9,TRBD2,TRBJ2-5,ASSDGTRLMAQY
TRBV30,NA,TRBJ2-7,AWSDSYEQY
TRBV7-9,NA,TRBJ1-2,ASSFVSVLYGYT
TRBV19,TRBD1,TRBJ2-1,ASNTLGTDVYEQF
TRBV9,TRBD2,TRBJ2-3,ASSVASGGGSTDTQY
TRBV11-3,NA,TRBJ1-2,ASSSKGRVYGVYGYT
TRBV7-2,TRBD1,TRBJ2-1,ASSPGTVEF
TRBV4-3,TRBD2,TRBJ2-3,ASSQRLAGGGDTQY
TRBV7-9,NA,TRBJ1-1,ASSLAPGSLLVERTEAF
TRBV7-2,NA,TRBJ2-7,ASSLDVRDPSYEQY
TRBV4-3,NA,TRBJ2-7,ASSQGIGQNYEQY
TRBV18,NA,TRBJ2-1,ASSEQSSYNEQF
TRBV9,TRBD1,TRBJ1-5,ASSPEDRVNQPQH